This entry is about one T cell receptor beta chain. A read error is possible here, since a much larger clone lies one base away. Specified time point: persistent/refractory GD, antithyroid drugs over 5 years with positive TRAb. With RNA extracted from PBMCs as input, the TCR library was made. This sample was included in a study of regulatory T cells in long-lasting Graves disease. About the study: More than 5 years of antithyroid drugs with positive TSH receptor antibodies defined persistent Graves' disease.

Relying on iRepertoire HTBI primers and Arm-PCR of CDR3 regions, the team built TCR beta libraries. TCRdb used MiXCR to reprocess the multiplex PCR reads, holding one entry per CDR3 protein. The table records almost 350,000 distinct CDR3 sequences, 15% to 20% of them present only once. The CDR3 sequence is 15 residues long. V lost 0 bases to trimming and J lost 5 bases, with 13 bases between them. The germline V gene encodes CDR1 SGHNT and CDR2 YENEEA. The rearrangement joins TRBV11-3 to TRBJ1-1; weak D call: TRBD1 (5 bases). The source is a female donor with Graves disease. The source was peripheral blood mononuclear cells (PBMCs), collected when the disease was refractory, from a patient treated with antithyroid drugs. CDR3: CASSLEGGEGTEAFF. DNA for the CDR3: TGTGCCAGCAGCTTAGAGGGCGGGGAGGGGACTGAAGCTTTCTTT. The full variable domain, rest sourced from reference TRBV11-3 and TRBJ1-1, is EAGVVQSPRYKIIEKKQPVAFWCNPISGHNTLYWYLQNLGQGPELLIRYENEEAVDDSQLPKDRFSAERLKGVDSTLKIQPAELGDSAVYLCASSLEGGEGTEAFFGQGTRLTVV.